Presented here are 30 T cell receptor beta chains from one specimen sequenced in a study of T cells in Graves' hyperthyroidism and ophthalmopathy. TCR beta CDR3 regions were amplified from RNA. Primed by the HTBI set, a first-round RT-PCR was run on the TCR CDR3. TCRdb recomputed calls from the multiplex PCR reads with MiXCR, one row per CDR3 protein. The sample contains more than 450,000 distinct CDR3 sequences, about 20% of which appear only once. The material sequenced was blood. These receptors were collected from a man aged 40-49 years with Graves' ophthalmopathy.

Notes on this clonotype: Just one base apart from a much larger clone, this may be a read error. The conserved phenylalanine or tryptophan is not found at the CDR3 terminus, so this likely reflects a read error. The V gene is TRBV2, the J gene TRBJ2-7, with 7 bases that match TRBD1. Germline CDR1 reads SNHLY; CDR2 reads FYNNEI. The CDR3 is 12 amino acids. V dropped 8 bases and J dropped 2; count of bases not matched to a gene: 3. The CDR3 sequence: CASRQGPYEQYS. The CDR3 DNA reads as TGTGCCAGCCGACAGGGACCCTACGAGCAGTACTCC.

Concerning this clonotype itself: This may arise from a read error, as a much more abundant clone is one base away. The genes are TRBV6-1 and TRBJ2-7, with 11 bases fitting TRBD2. The CDR3 is 15 amino acids. The V gene's germline CDR1 is MNHNS and CDR2 SASEGT. The chain's CDR3 is CASSGLTSGNHDQYF. CDR3 coding DNA: TGTGCCAGCAGTGGTCTGACTAGCGGGAATCACGATCAGTACTTC.

This clonotype was recorded at least ten times. The genes are TRBV30 and TRBJ2-7; perhaps D is TRBD1 or TRBD2 (5 bases each). Trimming removed 2 bases at V and 6 bases at J, with 14 bases between. Germline V gives CDR1 GTSNPN, CDR2 SVGIG (reference sequence). This CDR3 has 13 residues. In DNA, the CDR3 is TGTGCCTGGAGTTTGGGGACCTCTCGCGAGCAGTACTTC. This encodes CAWSLGTSREQYF.

The sample holds many counts of this clonotype. The rearrangement links TRBV2 to TRBJ2-7; 8 bases are a match to TRBD2. The germline CDR1 and CDR2 sequences are SNHLY and FYNNEI. V lost 3 bases and J lost 4; bases outside the gene matches: 17. The CDR3 loop spans 18 amino acids. Here the CDR3 DNA reads TGTGCCAGCAGTGATATTGGGAGTTTGAAGCGGGAGTCATACGAGCAGTACTTC. Protein: CASSDIGSLKRESYEQYF.

This clonotype was observed a few times. Here the CDR3 DNA reads TGTGCCAGCAGGGGGGACAACGGCTACACCTTC. Protein sequence: CASRGDNGYTF. The chain employs TRBV28 and TRBJ1-2; D is possibly TRBD1 (6 bases). Deletions cut 6 bases from V and 8 bases from J, with 10 bases between. Germline CDR1 reads MDHEN; CDR2 reads SYDVKM. CDR3 size: 11 residues.

This sequence joins TRBV20-1 and TRBJ2-7; possibly TRBD1 for D (6 bases). Trimming stripped 0 bases from V and 4 bases from J, with 22 bases between. The CDR3 is 17 residues long. Germline V gene data show CDR1 as DFQATT and CDR2 as SNEGSKA (reference sequence). CDR3 sequence: CSARDLFSGTSGYEQYF. In DNA form, the CDR3 reads TGCAGTGCTAGAGATCTCTTCTCCGGGACAAGTGGGTACGAGCAGTACTTC.

This clonotype has at least ten counts. This chain connects TRBV11-2 to TRBJ2-1; D gene ambiguous. Germline V CDR1 and CDR2: SGHAT, FQNNGV. V was trimmed by 1 base and J by 10 bases, leaving 5 bases between them. The CDR3 totals 11 residues. CDR3 in amino acids: CASSLAVEQFF. The DNA for the CDR3 is TGTGCCAGCAGCTTAGCCGTCGAGCAGTTCTTC. The entire variable domain, with the rest obtained from reference TRBV11-2 and TRBJ2-1, is as follows: EAGVAQSPRYKIIEKRQSVAFWCNPISGHATLYWYQQILGQGPKLLIQFQNNGVVDDSQLPKDRFSAERLKGVDSTLKIQPAKLEDSAVYLCASSLAVEQFFGPGTRLTVL.

V is TRBV20-1 and J is TRBJ1-2; D is perhaps TRBD1 (6 bases). CDR3 length: 12 amino acids. The germline V and J ends were trimmed by 6 bases and 4 bases, with 12 bases remaining between them. The germline gives CDR1 DFQATT, CDR2 SNEGSKA (reference sequence). Here the CDR3 reads CSARTAGYGYTF. CDR3 DNA sequence: TGCAGTGCGAGGACAGCCGGCTATGGCTACACCTTC.

This clonotype was picked up a small number of times. The rearrangement uses TRBV9 and TRBJ1-1, with TRBD1 as a possible D gene (5 bases). Trimming took off 0 bases at V and 8 bases at J, with 11 bases between the two ends. This CDR3 is 13 amino acids long. The germline gives CDR1 SGDLS, CDR2 YYNGEE. The chain's CDR3 is CASSVAESGEAFF. DNA for the CDR3: TGTGCCAGCAGCGTAGCGGAATCAGGGGAAGCTTTCTTT.

This clonotype was found a few times. V and J are TRBV5-6 and TRBJ2-7, with 7 bases lining up with TRBD2. There are 16 residues in the CDR3. The V gene end was trimmed by 2 bases and the J gene end by 0 bases; junction bases not matched to a gene: 8. Germline CDR1 and CDR2: SGHDT and YYEEEE. This chain's CDR3 is CASSLSGDYLSYEQYF. The CDR3 DNA is TGTGCCAGCAGCTTAAGTGGGGACTACCTCTCCTACGAGCAGTACTTC.

This clonotype was detected only a few times. The genes are TRBV19 and TRBJ1-2, with D unclear. V was clipped by 2 bases and J by 2 bases, with 6 bases between them. CDR3 length equals 13 residues. Germline V CDR1 and CDR2: LNHDA, SQIVND (reference sequence). Here the CDR3 DNA reads TGTGCCAGTAGTATAAAGGGAAACTATGGCTACACCTTC. Protein product: CASSIKGNYGYTF.

The CDR3: CASSLALNSRTSPNEQFF. The CDR3 coding sequence is TGTGCCAGCAGTTTAGCGCTAAACTCGCGGACTAGTCCGAATGAGCAGTTCTTC. The chain couples TRBV12-3 or TRBV12-4 to TRBJ2-1; TRBD2 matches 7 bases. V lost 0 bases to trimming and J lost 7 bases; unmatched junction nucleotides: 15. The CDR3 sequence is 18 residues long.

This clonotype was seen a few times. The V gene is TRBV18, the J gene TRBJ2-1, with D perhaps matching TRBD2 (6 bases). Germline CDR1 and CDR2: KGHSH and LQKENI. Trimming removed 3 bases from V and 1 base from J, with 16 bases in between. The CDR3 extends over 17 amino acids. CDR3 residues: CASSPGTPNVSYNEQFF. For the CDR3, the DNA is TGTGCCAGCTCACCTGGGACTCCTAATGTATCCTACAATGAGCAGTTCTTC. The full variable domain, completed using reference TRBV18 and TRBJ2-1, is NAGVMQNPRHLVRRRGQEARLRCSPMKGHSHVYWYRQLPEEGLKFMVYLQKENIIDESGMPKERFSAEFPKEGPSILRIQQVVRGDSAAYFCASSPGTPNVSYNEQFFGPGTRLTVL.

The chain combines TRBV28 with TRBJ1-4, with no clear D. The CDR3 consists of 12 residues. Germline CDR1 reads MDHEN; CDR2 reads SYDVKM. Trimming removed 8 bases from V and 7 bases from J, with 11 bases in between. The chain's CDR3 is CASCVMGEKLFF. The CDR3 DNA is TGTGCCAGCTGCGTTATGGGTGAAAAACTGTTTTTT. Looking up the rest from reference TRBV28 and TRBJ1-4 gives the full variable domain: DVKVTQSSRYLVKRTGEKVFLECVQDMDHENMFWYRQDPGLGLRLIYFSYDVKMKEKGDIPEGYSVSREKKERFSLILESASTNQTSMYLCASCVMGEKLFFGSGTQLSVL.

This clonotype was detected many times. The V and J genes are TRBV5-1 and TRBJ2-3; D possibly matches TRBD1 or TRBD2 (5 bases each). V was trimmed by 4 bases and J by 7 bases, leaving 13 bases between them. Germline V gene sequence: CDR1 SGHRS, CDR2 YFSETQ. CDR3 length: 13 amino acids. The CDR3 DNA reads TGCGCCAGCAGCCGGGACCCGCGGAATACGCAGTATTTT. Amino acid sequence: CASSRDPRNTQYF.

This clonotype was counted at least ten times. J is TRBJ1-1 and V is TRBV30; D unclear. The length of the CDR3 is 13 residues. Per germline, CDR1 GTSNPN and CDR2 SVGIG (reference sequence). V lost 2 bases and J 1 base, leaving 8 bases between the germline ends. CDR3 sequence reads: CAWSRRRNTEAFF. In DNA, the CDR3 is TGTGCCTGGAGTAGGCGGCGGAACACTGAAGCTTTCTTT.

This clonotype occurred a few times. The rearrangement joins TRBV19 to TRBJ2-3, with 9 bases aligning to TRBD2. This CDR3 contains 16 residues. Losses at the gene ends were 5 bases for V and 1 base for J; bases not matched to a gene: 7. Germline CDR1 is LNHDA and CDR2 is SQIVND (reference sequence). Here the CDR3 DNA reads TGTGCCAGTAGTGGGGGAGGGACTAGCCGCACAGATACGCAGTATTTT. Translated: CASSGGGTSRTDTQYF.

As concerns this clonotype: This could be a read error, since a much larger clone is one nucleotide away. This chain joins TRBV2 and TRBJ2-6, with D possibly being TRBD1 or TRBD2 (6 bases each). The CDR3 totals 14 residues. CDR1 SNHLY and CDR2 FYNNEI come from the germline V gene. Trimming left V 8 bases short and J 3 bases short, with 11 bases between. The CDR3 here is CASGKGGGANVLTF. The CDR3 bases are TGTGCCAGCGGTAAGGGGGGTGGGGCCAACGTCCTGACTTTC.

This clonotype was observed many times. This may be a read error: a much more frequent sequence differs by one nucleotide. The V call is TRBV7-6, the J call TRBJ2-1, with D uncertain. Germline CDR1 SGHVS, CDR2 FNYEAQ. The V end was cut by 5 bases, the J end by 1 base, with 6 bases between. CDR3 length: 13 residues. The CDR3 sequence is CASSQESYNEQFF. The CDR3, as DNA: TGTGCCAGCAGCCAGGAGTCCTACAATGAGCAGTTCTTC.

This sequence joins TRBV6-1 and TRBJ2-7; 8 nucleotides line up with TRBD2. V lost 10 bases, J lost 6 bases, and 8 bases stayed unmatched. Germline V gives CDR1 MNHNS, CDR2 SASEGT. The CDR3 is 12 amino acids. CDR3 residues: CAIRGGGGEQYF. CDR3 DNA sequence: TGTGCCATCCGGGGGGGGGGAGGCGAGCAGTACTTC.

This rearrangement joins TRBV12-3 or TRBV12-4 to TRBJ1-2; D is unclear. The CDR3 has 14 amino acids. The V gene lost 2 bases and the J gene lost 4 bases, with 11 bases spanning the gap. CDR3 DNA sequence: TGTGCCAGCAGTTTACCGGGTCCGTCCTATGGCTACACCTTC. Protein: CASSLPGPSYGYTF.

At least ten counts were recorded for this clonotype. The DNA of the CDR3 is TGTGCCAGCAGTTTAGTGGCTGACAATCAGCCCCAGCATTTT. Its translation: CASSLVADNQPQHF. The rearrangement joins TRBV27 to TRBJ1-5, with unresolved D. The CDR3 consists of 14 residues. V dropped 2 bases and J dropped 3 bases, with 8 bases sitting between them. CDR1 and CDR2 from the germline V gene are MNHEY and SMNVEV (reference sequence).

The sample holds one count of this clonotype. A much larger clone lies a single base off, so this may be a read error. V gene TRBV28 combines with J gene TRBJ1-2; D not certain. Per germline, CDR1 MDHEN and CDR2 SYDVKM. With 6 bases removed from V and 9 bases from J, the gap between germline ends came to 11 bases. This CDR3 comprises 11 residues. CDR3 sequence (DNA): TGTGCCAGCAGGGGTAGCGCCAGCTACACCTTC. Amino acids: CASRGSASYTF.

J is TRBJ1-5 and V is TRBV5-1; tentatively, D is TRBD1 (6 bases). The V end was cut by 5 bases, the J end by 7 bases, with 19 bases between. CDR1 and CDR2 from the germline V gene are SGHRS and YFSETQ. The CDR3 contains 15 residues. The CDR3 loop is CASRLHLGGEQPQHF. The CDR3 nucleotides are TGCGCCAGCAGACTTCATCTGGGGGGCGAACAGCCCCAGCATTTT.

A few counts support this clonotype. The CDR3 loop reads CASSQAGTSYNEQFF. In DNA form, the CDR3 reads TGTGCCAGCAGCCAAGCCGGGACTAGCTACAATGAGCAGTTCTTC. This sequence joins TRBV3-1 and TRBJ2-1; 8 nucleotides agree with TRBD2. V lost 1 base and J lost 3; bases outside the gene matches: 2. The CDR3 has 15 amino acids. Germline lookup yields CDR1 LGHDT and CDR2 YNNKEL (reference sequence).

The genes are TRBV9 and TRBJ2-5; tentative D call: TRBD2 (6 bases). The CDR3 length is 16 residues. Germline CDR1 is SGDLS and CDR2 is YYNGEE. The V end lost 0 bases, the J end lost 2 bases, and 14 bases lay between the germline ends. The CDR3 nucleotides are TGTGCCAGCAGCGTAGCTGGGGGGAGCCTTCAAGAGACCCAGTACTTC. Amino acid sequence: CASSVAGGSLQETQYF.

The chain recombines TRBV27 with TRBJ2-3; 7 bases are a match to TRBD2. Germline CDR1 and CDR2: MNHEY and SMNVEV (reference sequence). With V trimmed by 6 bases and J by 6 bases, 9 bases remained unmatched. The CDR3 has 14 residues. This chain's CDR3 is CASRKRGEGDTQYF. The CDR3 DNA is TGTGCCAGCAGAAAACGCGGGGAGGGGGATACGCAGTATTTT.

The chain has TRBV4-1 and TRBJ2-5, with D perhaps assigned TRBD1 or TRBD2 (6 bases each). Trimming cost V 6 bases and J 9 bases, with 23 bases left between them. Germline loops: CDR1 MGHRA, CDR2 YSYEKL. The length of the CDR3 is 15 residues. The CDR3 DNA follows: TGCGCCAGCAGTTTCGAGGGGGACTCAAGATTCCCCCAGTACTTC. Encoded protein: CASSFEGDSRFPQYF.

This clonotype was seen repeatedly, ten times or more. The rearrangement joins TRBV7-2 to TRBJ2-1; 12 bases map to TRBD2. Germline CDR1 is SGHTA and CDR2 is FQGNSA. The CDR3 loop spans 17 amino acids. V shed 4 bases, J shed 8 bases, and the junction held 12 bases outside the gene matches. CDR3 nucleotide sequence: TGTGCCAGCAGCTCCGGACTAGCGGGACCCTCTGGGGATGAGCAGTTCTTC. Protein product: CASSSGLAGPSGDEQFF.

Many counts were recorded for this clonotype. This chain joins TRBV6-1 and TRBJ2-7; D is undetermined. The ends were cut back, 4 bases at V and 3 bases at J, with 10 bases in the middle. CDR3 length: 13 residues. Germline V gives CDR1 MNHNS, CDR2 SASEGT. The CDR3 nucleotides read TGTGCCAGCAGTGTCACAGTCCTCTACGAGCAGTACTTC. It is translated as CASSVTVLYEQYF.